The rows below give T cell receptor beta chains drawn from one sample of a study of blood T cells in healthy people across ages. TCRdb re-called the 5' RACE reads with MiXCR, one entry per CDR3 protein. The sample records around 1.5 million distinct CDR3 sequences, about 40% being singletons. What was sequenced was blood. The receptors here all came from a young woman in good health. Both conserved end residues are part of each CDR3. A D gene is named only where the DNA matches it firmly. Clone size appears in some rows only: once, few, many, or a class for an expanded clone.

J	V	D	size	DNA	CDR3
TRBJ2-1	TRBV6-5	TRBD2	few	TGTGCCAGCAGTTACTCTCCCAGCGGGAGGGCCCTCAATGAGCAGTTCTTC	CASSYSPSGRALNEQFF
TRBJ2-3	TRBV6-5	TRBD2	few	TGTGCCAGCAGCCTACTAGCGGGACTAGGCGCAGATACGCAGTATTTT	CASSLLAGLGADTQYF
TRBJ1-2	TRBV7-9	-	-	TGTGCCAGCAGCTTAGTAGCCGCAGGGCAGGGCTATGGCTACACCTTC	CASSLVAAGQGYGYTF
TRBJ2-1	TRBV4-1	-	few	TGCGCCAGCAGCCCCCTGGGCGAGGATGAGCAGTTCTTC	CASSPLGEDEQFF
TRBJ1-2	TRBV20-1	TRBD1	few	TGCAGTGCACCGGGACAGGGGGCGGGGGGCTACACCTTC	CSAPGQGAGGYTF
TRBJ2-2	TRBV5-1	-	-	TGCGCCAGCAGGCCCGAGCGTAACACCGGGGAGCTGTTTTTT	CASRPERNTGELFF
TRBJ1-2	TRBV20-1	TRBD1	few	TGCAGTGCTCCAGACGCGTGGGCAGGGGGTGGCTACACCTTC	CSAPDAWAGGGYTF
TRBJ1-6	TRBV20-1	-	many	TGCAGTGCTAGAGCCCCGGGACTGCCGTATAATTCACCCCTCCACTTT	CSARAPGLPYNSPLHF
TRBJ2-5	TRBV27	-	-	TGTGCCAGCAGTTCTACCCTTTACAGTGCTTGGGAGGCCCAGTACTTC	CASSSTLYSAWEAQYF
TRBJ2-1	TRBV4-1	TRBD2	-	TGCGCCAGCAGCAATAGCGGGGGTCACAATGAGCAGTTCTTC	CASSNSGGHNEQFF
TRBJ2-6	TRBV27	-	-	TGTGCCAGCAGTTTGGACAGCTACAACGTCCTGACTTTC	CASSLDSYNVLTF
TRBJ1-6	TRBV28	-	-	TGTGCCAGCAGTTTGGGTCGAGCGAGCTCCTATAATTCACCCCTCCACTTT	CASSLGRASSYNSPLHF
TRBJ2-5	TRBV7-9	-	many	TGTGCCAGCAGTTATGGCGGCAGTCAAGAGACCCAGTACTTC	CASSYGGSQETQYF
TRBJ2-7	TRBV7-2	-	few	TGTGCCAGCAGCTTAGGATGGCGAATGGGGCAGTACTTC	CASSLGWRMGQYF
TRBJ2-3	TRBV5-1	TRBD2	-	TGCGCCAGCAGCTCACGGGAGGGCACAGGTACGCAGTATTTT	CASSSREGTGTQYF
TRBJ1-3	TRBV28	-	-	TGTGCCAGCAGTTTTCGGGGCTCTGGAAACACCATATATTTT	CASSFRGSGNTIYF
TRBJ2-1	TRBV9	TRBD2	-	TGTGCCAGCAGTCCTAGCGGGGGGGAGAATGAGCAGTTCTTC	CASSPSGGENEQFF
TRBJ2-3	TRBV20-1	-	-	TGCAGTGCTAGAGAGGGGTCCCTGGGGGATACGCAGTATTTT	CSAREGSLGDTQYF
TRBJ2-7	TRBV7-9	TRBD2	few	TGTGCCAGCAGCGATAAGACGGGGACTACCTACGAGCAGTACTTC	CASSDKTGTTYEQYF
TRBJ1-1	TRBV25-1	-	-	TGTGCCGGCAGTAAAGGAGGGACGGGTAACACTGAAGCTTTCTTT	CAGSKGGTGNTEAFF
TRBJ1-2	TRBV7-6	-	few	TGTGCCAGCAGCCCGCAAGTGGGGGGGTCCTATGGCTACACCTTC	CASSPQVGGSYGYTF
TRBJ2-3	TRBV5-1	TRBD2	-	TGCGCCAGCAGCTTGAGCGGGGAAAGATCAGATACGCAGTATTTT	CASSLSGERSDTQYF
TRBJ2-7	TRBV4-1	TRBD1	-	TGCGCCAGCAGCCTACCCGGGACAGCCCACGAGCAGTACTTC	CASSLPGTAHEQYF
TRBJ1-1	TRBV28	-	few	TGTGCCAGCAGTACAGGGAGGAGAGCTGAAGCTTTCTTT	CASSTGRRAEAFF
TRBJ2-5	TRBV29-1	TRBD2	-	TGCAGCGTCGCCCGGGGGGACCAAGAGACCCAGTACTTC	CSVARGDQETQYF
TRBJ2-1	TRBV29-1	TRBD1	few	TGCAGCGGTGTTGATAACAGGGGGCGCTCCTACAATGAGCAGTTCTTC	CSGVDNRGRSYNEQFF
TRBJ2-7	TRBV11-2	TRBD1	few	TGTGCCAGCAGCCGGGACAGTGCCACCTACGAGCAGTACTTC	CASSRDSATYEQYF
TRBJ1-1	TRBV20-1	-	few	TGCAGTGCTAGGTATACCGGGACCCCTAGGGAAGCTTTCTTT	CSARYTGTPREAFF
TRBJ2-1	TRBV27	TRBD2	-	TGTGCCAGCAGCGGACTAGCGAAGTACAATGAGCAGTTCTTC	CASSGLAKYNEQFF
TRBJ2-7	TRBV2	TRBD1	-	TGTGCCAGCAGCCCTCAGGGACAGCTGTACAATGAGCAGTACTTC	CASSPQGQLYNEQYF
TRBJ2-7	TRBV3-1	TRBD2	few	TGTGCCAGCAGCACGGGAGGTTGGTACGAGCAGTACTTC	CASSTGGWYEQYF
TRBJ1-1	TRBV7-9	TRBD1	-	TGTGCCAGCAGCTTAGCGGGGGGGACAGGGGGCGCGACTGAAGCTTTCTTT	CASSLAGGTGGATEAFF
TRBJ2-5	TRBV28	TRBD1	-	TGTGCCAGCTGGGGAGGACAGGGCTTTTCCAATGAGCAGTACTTC	CASWGGQGFSNEQYF
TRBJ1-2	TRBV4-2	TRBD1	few	TGTGCCAGCAGCCAAGCCGCCAGGGGGGAGAAATATGGCTACACCTTC	CASSQAARGEKYGYTF
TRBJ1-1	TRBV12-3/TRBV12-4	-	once	TGTGCCAGCCTAGGTGACGGGGCCACTGAAGCTTTCTTT	CASLGDGATEAFF
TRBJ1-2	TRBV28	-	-	TGTGCCAGCATTCCACAGGGACTACAGAGGGGCTACACCTTC	CASIPQGLQRGYTF
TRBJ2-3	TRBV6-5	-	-	TGTGCCAGCAGTGACGGCGGGATGGGTACGCAGTATTTT	CASSDGGMGTQYF
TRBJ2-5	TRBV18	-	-	TGCGCCAGCAGCCCAAGGATACAAGAGACCCAGTACTTC	CASSPRIQETQYF
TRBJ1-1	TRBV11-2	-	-	TGTGCCAGCACCATACAGCTCATGAACACTGAAGCTTTCTTT	CASTIQLMNTEAFF
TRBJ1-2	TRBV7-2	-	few	TGTGCCAGCAGCTTAGCCGCTGGGGTCCTGATATCGAATGGCTACACCTTC	CASSLAAGVLISNGYTF
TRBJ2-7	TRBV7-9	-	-	TGTGCCAGCAGTCCGGGGTCCTCTACCTACGAGCAGTACTTC	CASSPGSSTYEQYF
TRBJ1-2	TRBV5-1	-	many	TGCGCCAGCAGCTTGGCTGGCCCTAACTATGGCTACACCTTC	CASSLAGPNYGYTF
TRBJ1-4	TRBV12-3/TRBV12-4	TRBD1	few	TGTGCCACCAGGGAAAAGACAGGGTTTGGTGAAAAACTGTTTTTT	CATREKTGFGEKLFF
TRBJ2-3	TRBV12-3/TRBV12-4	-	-	TGTGCCAGCAGTCGCCGGGCTCAAACAGATACGCAGTATTTT	CASSRRAQTDTQYF
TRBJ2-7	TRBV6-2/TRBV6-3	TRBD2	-	TGTGCCAGCAGTTACTTCAGGGGAGCTAGCGGGGACCTACGCTACGAGCAGTACTTC	CASSYFRGASGDLRYEQYF
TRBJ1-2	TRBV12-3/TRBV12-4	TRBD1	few	TGTGCCAGCAGTTCCCGGGACAGGAATTTCTATGGCTACACCTTC	CASSSRDRNFYGYTF
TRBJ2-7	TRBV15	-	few	TGTGCCACCAGTTCTCAAATCAGGAGGGGGCCCTTCCTGTACGAGCAGTACTTC	CATSSQIRRGPFLYEQYF
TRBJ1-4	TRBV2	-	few	TGTGCCAGCAGCTCCGTCGGGGCAACTAATGAAAAACTGTTTTTT	CASSSVGATNEKLFF
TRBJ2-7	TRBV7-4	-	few	TGTGCCAGCAGCCCCGGATCCACAACCTACGAGCAGTACTTC	CASSPGSTTYEQYF
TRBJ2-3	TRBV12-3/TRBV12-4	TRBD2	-	TGTGCCAGCAGTTTGGGACTAGCGGGAGGGCCATTACAGAGGGCAGATGCGCAGTATTTT	CASSLGLAGGPLQRADAQYF
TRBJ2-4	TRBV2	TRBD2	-	TGTGCCAGCAGGGGACTAGTAGCGGTGGGCATTCAGTACTTC	CASRGLVAVGIQYF
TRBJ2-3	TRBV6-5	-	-	TGTGCCAGCAGTCTAGGGACACGGCAGTATTTT	CASSLGTRQYF
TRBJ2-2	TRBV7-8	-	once	TGTGCCAGCAGCTTAGAGGGAAGGGAATTGGCAACCGGGGAGCTGTTTTTT	CASSLEGRELATGELFF